The 26 T cell receptor beta chains listed next were all sequenced from one sample in a study of shared clonotypes between healthy human individuals. Produced via immunoSEQ multiplex PCR; TCRdb's table is partial and in-frame only. The data hold 2 million to 3 million clones, with 93% observed a single time. Input material: naive CD4+ T cells from PBMCs. Subset of the sample: CD45RA+ positively selected. The receptors come from a man between 18 and 35 years old in good health. Some clones in this sample may be carry-over from other donors' samples.

The chain is built from TRBV28 and TRBJ1-4, with 11 bases aligning to TRBD1. V was clipped by 3 bases and J by 8 bases; unmatched bases: 5. Per the germline V gene, CDR1 is MDHEN and CDR2 is SYDVKM. This CDR3 comprises 15 residues. CDR3 in amino acids: CASSLTGTGGEKLFF. The CDR3 nucleotides read TGTGCCAGCAGTTTGACCGGGACAGGGGGGGAAAAACTGTTTTTT.

Regarding this clone: Other DNA sequences of this sample code for an identical CDR3. The chain couples TRBV5-1 to TRBJ2-3; possible D gene TRBD2, 5 bases. Germline CDR1 and CDR2: SGHRS and YFSETQ. V lost 1 base to trimming and J lost 3 bases, with 9 bases between them. The CDR3 sequence is 14 residues long. CDR3 nucleotide sequence: TGCGCCAGCAGCTTGTTTCCGGGGACAGATACGCAGTATTTT. It is translated as CASSLFPGTDTQYF.

This chain links TRBV27 with TRBJ1-2; possibly TRBD1 for D (6 bases). The CDR3 consists of 12 residues. V dropped 10 bases and J dropped 8 bases, with 17 bases sitting between them. Germline assignment: CDR1 MNHEY and CDR2 SMNVEV (reference sequence). CDR3 sequence: CAISPGGAGYTF. The CDR3 bases are TGTGCCATCAGCCCTGGGGGGGCGGGCTACACCTTC.

This chain links TRBV7-2 with TRBJ2-7; tentative D call: TRBD2 (7 bases). This CDR3 has 15 residues. V gave up 1 base and J gave up 1 base, with 11 bases separating them. Germline CDR1 and CDR2: SGHTA and FQGNSA. CDR3 DNA sequence: TGTGCCAGCAGCTTAGTTGGGGGGGCGTCCTACGAGCAGTACTTC. This codes for CASSLVGGASYEQYF. Full variable domain (missing parts from reference TRBV7-2 and TRBJ2-7): GAGVSQSPSNKVTEKGKDVELRCDPISGHTALYWYRQSLGQGLEFLIYFQGNSAPDKSGLPSDRFSAERTGGSVSTLTIQRTQQEDSAVYLCASSLVGGASYEQYFGPGTRLTVT.

The chain couples TRBV28 to TRBJ2-1; possible D gene TRBD2, 6 bases. This CDR3 has 18 residues. The V end was cut by 5 bases, the J end by 0 bases, with 20 bases between. The V gene's germline CDR1 is MDHEN and CDR2 SYDVKM. The CDR3 DNA follows: TGTGCCAGCAGTCCTCTGGGTTTAGCGGAGAGCTCCTACAATGAGCAGTTCTTC. Protein sequence: CASSPLGLAESSYNEQFF.

The V call is TRBV10-3, the J call TRBJ2-5; 7 bases align to TRBD1. Trimming took 6 bases from V and 5 from J; bases not matched to a gene: 21. The CDR3 is made up of 18 amino acids. Per the germline V gene, CDR1 is ENHRY and CDR2 is SYGVKD. This chain's CDR3 is CAIRPGHGTDLQGETQYF. DNA of the CDR3: TGTGCCATCAGACCCGGGCACGGGACAGATCTTCAGGGGGAGACCCAGTACTTC.

The chain carries TRBV28 and TRBJ2-7; TRBD2 aligns across 11 bases. The CDR3 has 14 amino acids. The V gene end was trimmed by 5 bases and the J gene end by 6 bases; junction bases not matched to a gene: 6. The germline CDR1 and CDR2 sequences are MDHEN and SYDVKM. CDR3 sequence reads: CASSLSGRAREQYF. The CDR3 bases are TGTGCCAGCAGTCTTAGCGGGAGGGCCCGCGAGCAGTACTTC.

J is TRBJ1-1 and V is TRBV4-2; 10 nucleotides agree with TRBD1. Germline V lookup: CDR1 LGHNA, CDR2 YNFKEQ. The CDR3 consists of 16 residues. Losses at the gene ends were 0 bases for V and 6 bases for J; bases not matched to a gene: 7. Written as DNA, the CDR3 is TGTGCCAGCAGCCAAGATGGGACAGGGGCGGTTGCTGAAGCTTTCTTT. Amino acid sequence: CASSQDGTGAVAEAFF.

This clone was seen a single time. The chain combines TRBV6-5 with TRBJ2-2, with 7 bases aligning to TRBD1. With 2 bases clipped from V and 4 bases from J, the junction kept 7 bases outside the gene matches. Germline V gene data show CDR1 as MNHEY and CDR2 as SVGAGI. The CDR3 sequence is 16 residues long. This CDR3 reads CASSYVGQPITGELFF. The CDR3 region has the DNA TGTGCCAGCAGTTACGTGGGACAGCCTATCACCGGGGAGCTGTTTTTT.

This clone was seen a handful of times. The chain employs TRBV6-1 and TRBJ2-7; 8 positions agree with TRBD1. The J segment lost 10 bases and the V segment lost 6 bases, leaving 5 bases of the junction unmatched. This CDR3 region has 11 residues. Germline assignment: CDR1 MNHNS and CDR2 SASEGT. The CDR3 nucleotides are TGTGCCAGCAGGGGGACAGGCCTTCAGTACTTC. It is translated as CASRGTGLQYF.

This chain connects TRBV28 to TRBJ2-7, with a tentative D call TRBD1 (6 bases). The V and J ends lost 5 bases and 1 base respectively, with 12 bases between them. The germline V gene encodes CDR1 MDHEN and CDR2 SYDVKM. This CDR3 comprises 14 residues. The CDR3 nucleotides are TGTGCCAGCAGTGATACAGGGAGTTCCTACGAGCAGTACTTC. It specifies CASSDTGSSYEQYF.

The rearrangement uses TRBV28 and TRBJ2-7; no firm D call. The CDR3 covers 12 residues. Trimming removed 5 bases from V and 3 bases from J, with 8 bases in between. Germline loops: CDR1 MDHEN, CDR2 SYDVKM. CDR3 DNA sequence: TGTGCCAGCAGTCAACGAGACTACGAGCAGTACTTC. This encodes CASSQRDYEQYF.

The rearrangement uses TRBV10-1 and TRBJ2-1, with D perhaps given as TRBD1 or TRBD2 (6 bases each). Trimming took 0 bases from V and 10 from J, leaving 19 bases between them. This CDR3 comprises 16 residues. Germline V gives CDR1 WNHNN, CDR2 SYGVQD (reference sequence). The DNA of the CDR3 is TGCGCCAGCAGTGAGTCCGTGGGGGGCACCGGTGGGGAGCAGTTCTTC. This sequence encodes CASSESVGGTGGEQFF.

This clone was counted a single time. The rearrangement joins TRBV28 to TRBJ1-6; no firm D call. The CDR3 has 14 residues. The germline CDR1 and CDR2 sequences are MDHEN and SYDVKM. The V gene lost 6 bases and the J gene lost 10 bases, with 16 bases spanning the gap. The CDR3 loop is CASRPTALGSPLHF. The CDR3, as DNA: TGTGCCAGCAGGCCAACGGCGTTGGGGTCACCCCTCCACTTT.

The chain is built from TRBV5-4 and TRBJ2-2, with D possibly being TRBD1 or TRBD2 (6 bases each). V dropped 1 base and J dropped 1 base, with 17 bases sitting between them. The CDR3 has 18 amino acids. Germline assignment: CDR1 SGHNT and CDR2 YYREEE (reference sequence). The CDR3 loop is CASSLSLGGGKNTGELFF. The CDR3 DNA is TGTGCCAGCAGCTTGAGTTTAGGGGGAGGAAAGAACACCGGGGAGCTGTTTTTT. Variable domain in full (rest from reference TRBV5-4 and TRBJ2-2): ETGVTQSPTHLIKTRGQQVTLRCSSQSGHNTVSWYQQALGQGPQFIFQYYREEENGRGNFPPRFSGLQFPNYSSELNVNALELDDSALYLCASSLSLGGGKNTGELFFGEGSRLTVL.

CDR3: CASSGQGAHEQYF. CDR3 DNA sequence: TGTGCCAGCAGCGGGCAGGGCGCCCACGAGCAGTACTTC. This chain uses TRBV7-2 with TRBJ2-7; TRBD1 might be the D (5 bases). The V end was cut by 5 bases, the J end by 5 bases, with 13 bases between. CDR1 and CDR2 (germline): SGHTA, FQGNSA. The CDR3 totals 13 residues.

The genes are TRBV7-9 and TRBJ2-2; D ambiguous. CDR1 is SEHNR, CDR2 FQNEAQ, per germline (reference sequence). This CDR3 is 15 amino acids long. V gave up 2 bases and J gave up 0 bases, with 7 bases separating them. CDR3 protein: CASSLSQTNTGELFF. CDR3 nucleotides: TGTGCCAGCAGCTTATCCCAGACGAACACCGGGGAGCTGTTTTTT.

The chain carries TRBV28 and TRBJ1-3; D gene unclear. Germline CDR1 MDHEN, CDR2 SYDVKM. V lost 4 bases to trimming and J lost 2 bases, with 9 bases between them. The CDR3 extends over 14 amino acids. The DNA of the CDR3 is TGTGCCAGCAGTTCCTTATATGCTGGAAACACCATATATTTT. Translating gives CASSSLYAGNTIYF.

The count of this clone is one. V usage is TRBV4-1 and J usage is TRBJ2-7, with D possibly TRBD2 on 6 matching bases. The CDR3 is made up of 15 amino acids. Trimming left V 4 bases short and J 9 bases short, with 22 bases between. Germline V lookup: CDR1 MGHRA, CDR2 YSYEKL. The DNA of the CDR3 is TGCGCCAGCAGCCCCTACGCGGGGCAGGGCAGGGTGCAGTACTTC. It codes for CASSPYAGQGRVQYF.

About this clone: This CDR3 is also generated by other DNA sequences in the sample. This chain uses TRBV5-1 with TRBJ1-1; 8 bases fit TRBD1. There are 15 residues in the CDR3. The ends lost 3 bases at V and 1 base at J; junction bases unmatched: 5. From germline, CDR1 is SGHRS and CDR2 YFSETQ. Here the CDR3 reads CASSSLGQGNTEAFF. CDR3 DNA: TGCGCCAGCAGCTCACTAGGACAGGGGAACACTGAAGCTTTCTTT.

This chain joins TRBV19 and TRBJ2-6; D unresolved. This CDR3 spans 17 amino acids. CDR1 LNHDA and CDR2 SQIVND come from the germline V gene (reference sequence). V was trimmed by 4 bases and J by 1 base, leaving 14 bases between them. Written as DNA, the CDR3 is TGTGCCAGTAGTACGACGGGTCGAACTTCTGGGGCCAACGTCCTGACTTTC. It translates to CASSTTGRTSGANVLTF. Supplemented by reference TRBV19 and TRBJ2-6, the full variable domain reads DGGITQSPKYLFRKEGQNVTLSCEQNLNHDAMYWYRQDPGQGLRLIYYSQIVNDFQKGDIAEGYSVSREKKESFPLTVTSAQKNPTAFYLCASSTTGRTSGANVLTFGAGSRLTVL.

The chain joins TRBV19 to TRBJ2-1; D is unclear. The CDR3 sequence is 15 residues long. Germline V CDR1 and CDR2: LNHDA, SQIVND (reference sequence). V dropped 4 bases and J dropped 8 bases, with 18 bases sitting between them. The CDR3 is CASSNKKGLDDEQFF. Written as DNA, the CDR3 is TGTGCCAGTAGTAACAAAAAGGGCCTAGATGATGAGCAGTTCTTC. Variable domain in full (rest from reference TRBV19 and TRBJ2-1): DGGITQSPKYLFRKEGQNVTLSCEQNLNHDAMYWYRQDPGQGLRLIYYSQIVNDFQKGDIAEGYSVSREKKESFPLTVTSAQKNPTAFYLCASSNKKGLDDEQFFGPGTRLTVL.

The chain joins TRBV5-6 to TRBJ2-1; tentatively, D is TRBD1 (5 bases). This CDR3 region has 16 residues. From germline, CDR1 is SGHDT and CDR2 YYEEEE. V shed 2 bases and J shed 7 bases, with 19 bases lying between them. The CDR3 spells CASSFTTGSRENEQFF. CDR3 DNA sequence: TGTGCCAGCAGCTTTACCACCGGCTCCAGGGAAAATGAGCAGTTCTTC. Based on the CDR3 plus reference TRBV5-6 and TRBJ2-1, the full variable domain is DAGVTQSPTHLIKTRGQQVTLRCSPKSGHDTVSWYQQALGQGPQFIFQYYEEEERQRGNFPDRFSGHQFPNYSSELNVNALLLGDSALYLCASSFTTGSRENEQFFGPGTRLTVL.

Concerning this clone itself: The sample holds other DNA sequences that translate to the same CDR3. The chain employs TRBV15 and TRBJ2-5, with D tentatively TRBD1 or TRBD2 (5 bases each). The CDR3 extends over 14 amino acids. V shed 5 bases and J shed 6 bases, with 16 bases lying between them. CDR1 and CDR2 (germline): LNHNV, YYDKDF (reference sequence). CDR3 DNA sequence: TGTGCCACCAGCCGGGACCGGGTGGGAAAGACCCAGTACTTC. It codes for CATSRDRVGKTQYF.

The chain couples TRBV29-1 to TRBJ2-1, with 7 bases matching TRBD2. J gave up 7 bases and V 4 bases, and 10 bases lay outside the gene matches. This CDR3 region has 14 residues. Per germline, CDR1 SQVTM and CDR2 ANQGSEA. This CDR3 is CSVGGGSGTNEQFF. The CDR3 DNA follows: TGCAGCGTTGGGGGCGGGAGTGGTACGAATGAGCAGTTCTTC.

V is TRBV6-1 and J is TRBJ2-7; no clear D. V was trimmed by 8 bases and J by 0 bases, leaving 11 bases between them. Germline loops: CDR1 MNHNS, CDR2 SASEGT. The CDR3 runs 13 residues. In nucleotides, the CDR3 is TGTGCCAGCTCGTACTGGGGCTCCTACGAGCAGTACTTC. Encoded protein: CASSYWGSYEQYF.